A selection of T cell receptor beta chains follows, all from one sample in a study of Ad26.COV2.S vaccination and SARS-CoV-2 variants. This table comes from immunoSEQ multiplex PCR, and its TCRdb copy is limited to in-frame clones, with some not included. The sample records 450,000 to 550,000 clones, 89% being singletons. The specimen comprised peripheral blood, sampled in a trial of Ad26.COV2.S vaccine versus placebo. The receptors originated from a person between 18 and 65 years old who received the Ad26.COV2.S COVID-19 vaccine or a placebo. CDR3s include the opening cysteine and the closing phenylalanine or tryptophan. A D gene is named only where the DNA matches it firmly. A row's size may be missing; if present it is once, few, many or a size class.

d_call,j_call,v_call,clone_size,cdr3_nt,cdr3_aa
TRBD1,TRBJ2-2,TRBV27,NA,TGTGCCAGCAGTTTTTCCTGGGGACAGTCAACGAACACCGGGGAGCTGTTTTTT,CASSFSWGQSTNTGELFF
TRBD2,TRBJ2-2,TRBV3-1/TRBV3-2,NA,TGTGCCAGCAGCCTCGGGGGGGCTCGGGAGCTGTTTTTT,CASSLGGARELFF
TRBD2,TRBJ2-1,TRBV30,NA,TGTGCCTGGACCCCAAAGACTAGCGGGAGGGCCGCTGAGCAGTTCTTC,CAWTPKTSGRAAEQFF
TRBD2,TRBJ2-3,TRBV6-2/TRBV6-3,NA,TGTGCCAGCAGTTACGGCCTAGCGGAAACAGATACGCAGTATTTT,CASSYGLAETDTQYF
NA,TRBJ1-1,TRBV7-8,NA,TGTGCCAGCAGCTTAGTTTGGACTGAAGCTTTCTTT,CASSLVWTEAFF
TRBD2,TRBJ2-2,TRBV6-7,NA,TGTGCCAGCAGTTACCTAGCGGGGTGGACCGGGGAGCTGTTTTTT,CASSYLAGWTGELFF
NA,TRBJ1-2,TRBV28,NA,TGTGCCAGCAGTTCCCCCGCAGGGCGTTCGGATGGCTACACCTTC,CASSSPAGRSDGYTF
NA,TRBJ2-4,TRBV21-1,once,TGTGCCAGCAGTTCCCGGGGCATTCAGTACTTC,CASSSRGIQYF
NA,TRBJ1-1,TRBV23-1,NA,TGCGCCAGCAGTCAATCGAGACCGGAGGACACTGAAGCTTTCTTT,CASSQSRPEDTEAFF
NA,TRBJ1-1,TRBV10-3,NA,TGTGCCATCAGTGATCCCACAGGGTACACTGAAGCTTTCTTT,CAISDPTGYTEAFF
NA,TRBJ1-3,TRBV4-1,NA,TGCGCCAGCAGCCAATTATTCAGGGCCAACACCATATATTTT,CASSQLFRANTIYF
NA,TRBJ2-1,TRBV28,NA,TGTGCCAGCAGCCCAGTTCCGCCCTCTTACAATGAGCAGTTCTTC,CASSPVPPSYNEQFF
NA,TRBJ2-2,TRBV18,few,TGTGCCAGCTCATCCCAGGGGACGGGAGCCGGCGGGGAGCTGTTTTTT,CASSSQGTGAGGELFF
NA,TRBJ2-7,TRBV6-6,NA,TGTGCCAGCAGTTACTCTGTATACGAGCAGTACTTC,CASSYSVYEQYF
NA,TRBJ2-7,TRBV7-8,NA,TGTGCCAGCAGCTCCGGCGGGTTCAGTGGGTACGAGCAGTACTTC,CASSSGGFSGYEQYF
NA,TRBJ2-7,TRBV6-2/TRBV6-3,NA,TGTGCCAGCAGTTATGAGGCAGGGGACACCTACGAGCAGTACTTC,CASSYEAGDTYEQYF
NA,TRBJ2-1,TRBV18,NA,TGTGCCAGCTCACTTCACCAGGGAACCTACAATGAGCAGTTCTTC,CASSLHQGTYNEQFF
TRBD1,TRBJ1-1,TRBV7-9,NA,TGTGCCAGCAGCTCTACAGGGGTGAGAGCTGAAGCTTTCTTT,CASSSTGVRAEAFF
TRBD1,TRBJ2-1,TRBV5-1,NA,TGCGCCAGCAGCTTGATGGGGGCAGGGGGCTACAATGAGCAGTTCTTC,CASSLMGAGGYNEQFF
NA,TRBJ2-2,TRBV2,NA,TGTGCCAGCAGCGCTAGACTCCGGAACACCGGGGAGCTGTTTTTT,CASSARLRNTGELFF
NA,TRBJ1-4,TRBV5-1,NA,TGCGCCAGCAGCTTGATGGCAGCGGGCCGAGAAAAACTGTTTTTT,CASSLMAAGREKLFF
TRBD1,TRBJ1-3,TRBV2,NA,TGTGCCAGCTCCCCCTTTCGGGACAGTCTACTTGGAAACACCATATATTTT,CASSPFRDSLLGNTIYF